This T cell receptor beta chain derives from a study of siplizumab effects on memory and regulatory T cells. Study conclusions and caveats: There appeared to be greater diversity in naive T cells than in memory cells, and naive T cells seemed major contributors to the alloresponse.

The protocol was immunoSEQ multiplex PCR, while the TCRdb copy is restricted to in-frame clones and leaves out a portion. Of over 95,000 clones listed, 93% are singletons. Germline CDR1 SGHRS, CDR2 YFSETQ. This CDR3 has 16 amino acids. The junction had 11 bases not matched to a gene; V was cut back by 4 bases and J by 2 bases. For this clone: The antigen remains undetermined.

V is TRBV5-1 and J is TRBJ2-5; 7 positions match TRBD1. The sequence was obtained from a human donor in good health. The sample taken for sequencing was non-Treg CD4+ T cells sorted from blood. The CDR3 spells CASSHWAGGIQETQYF. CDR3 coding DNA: TGCGCCAGCAGCCATTGGGCAGGGGGAATTCAAGAGACCCAGTACTTC.